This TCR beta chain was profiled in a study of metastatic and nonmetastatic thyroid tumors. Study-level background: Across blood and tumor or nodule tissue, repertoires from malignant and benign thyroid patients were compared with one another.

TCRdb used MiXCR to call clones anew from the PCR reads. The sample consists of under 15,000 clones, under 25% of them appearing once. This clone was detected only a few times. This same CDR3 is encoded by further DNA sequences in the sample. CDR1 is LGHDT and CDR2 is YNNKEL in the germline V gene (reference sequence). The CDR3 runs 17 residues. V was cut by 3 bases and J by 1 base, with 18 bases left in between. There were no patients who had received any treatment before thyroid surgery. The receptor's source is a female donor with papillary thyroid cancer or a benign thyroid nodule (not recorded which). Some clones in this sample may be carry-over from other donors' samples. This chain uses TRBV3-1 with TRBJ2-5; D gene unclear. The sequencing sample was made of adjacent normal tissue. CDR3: CASSQDPERWSQETQYF. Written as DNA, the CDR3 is TGTGCCAGCAGCCAGGATCCGGAGAGGTGGAGCCAAGAGACCCAGTACTTC.